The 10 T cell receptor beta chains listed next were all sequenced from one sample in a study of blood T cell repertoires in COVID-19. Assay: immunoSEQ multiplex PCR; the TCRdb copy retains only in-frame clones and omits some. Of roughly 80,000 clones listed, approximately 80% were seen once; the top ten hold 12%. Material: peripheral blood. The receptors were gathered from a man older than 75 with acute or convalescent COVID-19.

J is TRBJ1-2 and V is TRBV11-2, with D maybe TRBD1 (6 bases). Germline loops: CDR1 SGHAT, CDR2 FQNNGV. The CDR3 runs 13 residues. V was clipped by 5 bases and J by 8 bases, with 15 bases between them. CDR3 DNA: TGTGCCAGCAGCCGCCAACAGGGAGACGGCTACACCTTC. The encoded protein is CASSRQQGDGYTF.

For the CDR3, the DNA is TGTGCCAGCACCCAACAGGGGGGGGAGCAGTACTTC. Translated: CASTQQGGEQYF. The chain has TRBV28 and TRBJ2-7, with D perhaps matching TRBD1 (8 bases). The CDR3 sequence is 12 residues long. Trimming left V 7 bases short and J 7 bases short, with 14 bases between. Germline V lookup: CDR1 MDHEN, CDR2 SYDVKM.

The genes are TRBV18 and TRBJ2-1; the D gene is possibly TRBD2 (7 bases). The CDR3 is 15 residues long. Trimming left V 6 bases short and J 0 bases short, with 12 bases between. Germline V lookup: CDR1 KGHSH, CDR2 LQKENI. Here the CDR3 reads CASSGGPSSYNEQFF. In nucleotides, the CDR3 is TGTGCCAGCTCGGGGGGGCCAAGCTCCTACAATGAGCAGTTCTTC.

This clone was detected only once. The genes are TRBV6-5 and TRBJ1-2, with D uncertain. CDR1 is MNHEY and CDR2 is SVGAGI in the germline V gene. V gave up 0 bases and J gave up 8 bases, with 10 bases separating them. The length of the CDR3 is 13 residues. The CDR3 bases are TGTGCCAGCAGTTACTCGAGTTTACAGGGCTACACCTTC. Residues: CASSYSSLQGYTF.

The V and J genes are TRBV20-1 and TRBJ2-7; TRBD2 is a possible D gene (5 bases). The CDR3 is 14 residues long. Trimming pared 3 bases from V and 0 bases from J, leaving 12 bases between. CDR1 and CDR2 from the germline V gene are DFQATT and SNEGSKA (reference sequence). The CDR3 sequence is CSASQRRRSYEQYF. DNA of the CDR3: TGCAGTGCTAGTCAGCGGCGTCGCTCCTACGAGCAGTACTTC.

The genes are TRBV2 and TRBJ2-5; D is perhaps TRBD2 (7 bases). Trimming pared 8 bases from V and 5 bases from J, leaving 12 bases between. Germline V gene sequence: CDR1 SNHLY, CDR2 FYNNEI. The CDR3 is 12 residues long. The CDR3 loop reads CASSGGRETQYF. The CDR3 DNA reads TGTGCCAGCTCGGGGGGCCGGGAGACCCAGTACTTC.

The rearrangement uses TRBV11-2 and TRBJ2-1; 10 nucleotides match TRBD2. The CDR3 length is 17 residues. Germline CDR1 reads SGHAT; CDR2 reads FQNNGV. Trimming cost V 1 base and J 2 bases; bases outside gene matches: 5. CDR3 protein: CASSLVSSGGAYNEQFF. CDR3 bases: TGTGCCAGCAGCTTAGTCTCTAGCGGGGGCGCCTACAATGAGCAGTTCTTC.

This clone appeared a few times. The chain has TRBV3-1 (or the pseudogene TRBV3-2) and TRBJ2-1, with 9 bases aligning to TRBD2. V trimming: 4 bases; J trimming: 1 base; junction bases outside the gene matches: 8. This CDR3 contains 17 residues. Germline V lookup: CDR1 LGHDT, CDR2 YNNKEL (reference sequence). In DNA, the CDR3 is TGTGCCAGCAGCCTCTATCTAGCGGGGCTTTCCTACAATGAGCAGTTCTTC. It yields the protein CASSLYLAGLSYNEQFF.

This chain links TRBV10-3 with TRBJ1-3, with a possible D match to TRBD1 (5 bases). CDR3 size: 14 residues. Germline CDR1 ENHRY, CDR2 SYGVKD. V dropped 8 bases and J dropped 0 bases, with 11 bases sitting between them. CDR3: CAIAGTSSGNTIYF. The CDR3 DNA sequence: TGTGCCATCGCGGGGACGAGCTCTGGAAACACCATATATTTT.

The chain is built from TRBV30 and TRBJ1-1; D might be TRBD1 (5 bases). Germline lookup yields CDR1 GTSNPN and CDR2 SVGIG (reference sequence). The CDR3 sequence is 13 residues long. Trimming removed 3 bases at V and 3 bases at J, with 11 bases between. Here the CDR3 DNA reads TGTGCCTGGAGACAGGTTTCGGACACTGAAGCTTTCTTT. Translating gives CAWRQVSDTEAFF. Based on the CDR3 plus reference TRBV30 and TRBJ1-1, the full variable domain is SQTIHQWPATLVQPVGSPLSLECTVEGTSNPNLYWYRQAAGRGLQLLFYSVGIGQISSEVPQNLSASRPQDRQFILSSKKLLLSDSGFYLCAWRQVSDTEAFFGQGTRLTVV.